This TCR beta chain was recovered during a study of neurological immune-mediated disorders. About the research overall: Within the group of around 35 multiple sclerosis patients, about 30 were relapsing-remitting, while 3 were secondary progressive. Whole-study results and caveats: Patients with HTLV-1-associated myelopathy had the highest level of TCR clonal expansion, whereas patients with multiple sclerosis had the lowest level, falling beneath the level found in healthy controls. The study found no CDR3 amino acid sequences shared by expanded clones across subjects, suggesting private repertoires in all groups.

In this sample, this clonotype turned up a few times. Its antigen remains unidentified. For sorted libraries, the input was roughly 1 million CD4+ or CD8+ T cells. Germline lookup yields CDR1 MNHEY and CDR2 SVGAGI. The CDR3 has 14 residues. Trimming removed 6 bases from V and 6 bases from J; junction bases left unmatched: 9. TCRdb re-analysed the 5' RACE reads in MiXCR, keeping a single row per CDR3 protein. The sample includes approximately 44,000 distinct CDR3 sequences, 5.8% of them seen just once. The source of this sequence is a woman in her late teens or twenties with multiple sclerosis. The V and J genes are TRBV6-5 and TRBJ2-7, with 9 bases that match TRBD1. Sequences were obtained from CD4+ T cells from blood. DNA of the CDR3: TGTGCCAGCAGCAAGACAGGGGGTCTCGCCGAGCAGTACTTC. Its protein is CASSKTGGLAEQYF.